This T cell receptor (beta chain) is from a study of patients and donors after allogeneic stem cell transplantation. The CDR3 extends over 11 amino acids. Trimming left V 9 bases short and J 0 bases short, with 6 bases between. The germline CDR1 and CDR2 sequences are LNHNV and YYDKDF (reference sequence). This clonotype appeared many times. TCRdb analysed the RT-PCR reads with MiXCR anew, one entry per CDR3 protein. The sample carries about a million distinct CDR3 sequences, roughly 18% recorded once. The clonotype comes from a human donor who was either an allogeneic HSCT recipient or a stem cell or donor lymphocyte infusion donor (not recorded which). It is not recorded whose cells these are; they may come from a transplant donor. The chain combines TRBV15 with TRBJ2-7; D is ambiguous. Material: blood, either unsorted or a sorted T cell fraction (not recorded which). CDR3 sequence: CATRNSYEQYF. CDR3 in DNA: TGTGCCACACGGAACTCCTACGAGCAGTACTTC.